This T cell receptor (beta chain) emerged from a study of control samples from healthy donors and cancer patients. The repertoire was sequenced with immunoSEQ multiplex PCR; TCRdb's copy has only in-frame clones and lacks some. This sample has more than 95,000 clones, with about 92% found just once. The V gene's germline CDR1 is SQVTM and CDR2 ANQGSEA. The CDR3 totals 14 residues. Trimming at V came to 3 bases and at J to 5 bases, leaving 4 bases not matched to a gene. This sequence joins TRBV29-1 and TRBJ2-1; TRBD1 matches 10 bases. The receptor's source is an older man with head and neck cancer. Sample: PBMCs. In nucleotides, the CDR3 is TGCAGCGTTGATGGGACAGGGGCCGACAATGAGCAGTTCTTC. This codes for CSVDGTGADNEQFF.